The present entry profiles one T cell receptor beta chain with its context. Antigen specificity is unknown. The sample is drawn from a study of cytomegalovirus exposure and HLA in healthy donors. Although they were nominally healthy when sampled, donors likely had unrecorded immune exposures. 60 Vbeta and 13 Jbeta primers were used in PCR. Authors' data handling: It was a later analysis that counted roughly 80 million unique TCR beta chains, of which approximately 9.9 million were shared. Sequencing was performed with immunoSEQ multiplex PCR; in TCRdb, only in-frame clones are kept and a portion is missing. The DNA gave D and trimming, while V, J and clone size come from that table. The data show approximately 160,000 clones, 80% to 85% seen once. CDR1 and CDR2 (germline): LNHNV, YYDKDF (reference sequence). This CDR3 is 13 amino acids long. V was clipped by 5 bases and J by 6 bases, with 14 bases between them.

Study-level points and caveats: In a later analysis, TCR beta V- and J-gene trimming was associated with a missense DCLRE1C variant.

The sequencing sample was made of PBMCs. The rearrangement joins TRBV15 to TRBJ2-7; no clear D. This TCR came from a human donor in good health. The CDR3 nucleotides read TGTGCCACCAGCGGGCAGGCTGTAATCGAGCAGTACTTC. Translating gives CATSGQAVIEQYF.